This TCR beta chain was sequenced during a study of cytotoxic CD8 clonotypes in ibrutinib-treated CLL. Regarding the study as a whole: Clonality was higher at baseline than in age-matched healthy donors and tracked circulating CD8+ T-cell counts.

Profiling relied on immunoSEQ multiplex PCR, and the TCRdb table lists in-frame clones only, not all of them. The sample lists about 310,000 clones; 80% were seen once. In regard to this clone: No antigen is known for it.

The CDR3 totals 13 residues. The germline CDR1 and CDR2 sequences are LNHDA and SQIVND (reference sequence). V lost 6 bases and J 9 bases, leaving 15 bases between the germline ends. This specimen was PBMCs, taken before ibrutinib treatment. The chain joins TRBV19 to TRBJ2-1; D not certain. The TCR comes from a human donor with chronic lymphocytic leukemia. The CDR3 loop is CASSPTPMSEQFF. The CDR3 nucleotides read TGTGCCAGTAGCCCCACCCCTATGAGTGAGCAGTTCTTC.